The 6 T cell receptor beta chains presented below share a single source sample, sequenced in a study of control samples from healthy donors and cancer patients. Libraries were prepared by immunoSEQ multiplex PCR; TCRdb keeps only in-frame clonotypes and omits some of them. Here the sample spans about 51,000 clones, about 88% being singletons. Sample: PBMCs. The origin of the receptors is a man in his fifties or sixties with head and neck cancer.

The chain is built from TRBV11-2 and TRBJ1-3; tentative D call: TRBD1 (6 bases). From germline, CDR1 is SGHAT and CDR2 FQNNGV. The CDR3 totals 17 residues. The V and J ends lost 5 bases and 3 bases respectively, with 20 bases between them. The CDR3 DNA follows: TGTGCCAGCAGCAACTCCTCGGGGGCCTGGGGTGGAAACACCATATATTTT. Protein: CASSNSSGAWGGNTIYF.

V is TRBV6-2 or TRBV6-3 and J is TRBJ2-5; D is possibly TRBD1 (6 bases). The germline V gene has CDR1 MNHEY and CDR2 SVGEGT. The CDR3 contains 15 residues. The V end lost 1 base, the J end lost 7 bases, and 16 bases lay between the germline ends. CDR3 bases: TGTGCCAGCAGTTACTGGCCAGGGGTAGATGGGACCCAGTACTTC. Amino acid sequence: CASSYWPGVDGTQYF.

This chain connects TRBV6-5 to TRBJ2-3; 9 nucleotides match TRBD2. The V and J ends lost 6 bases and 6 bases, in that order; junction bases with no gene match: 7. Germline-derived CDR1 and CDR2 are MNHEY and SVGAGI. The CDR3 extends over 14 amino acids. This CDR3 is CASRAASGVDTQYF. CDR3 nucleotide sequence: TGTGCCAGCAGGGCGGCTAGCGGGGTTGATACGCAGTATTTT.

This clone was counted between two and nine times. This sequence joins TRBV9 and TRBJ2-7; D unclear. CDR1 is SGDLS, CDR2 YYNGEE, per germline. V gave up 0 bases and J gave up 3 bases, with 7 bases separating them. This CDR3 is built from 13 residues. The CDR3 protein is CASSVDALYEQYF. Written as DNA, the CDR3 is TGTGCCAGCAGCGTAGACGCCCTCTACGAGCAGTACTTC.

This clone has a single count. The J gene is TRBJ2-1, the V gene TRBV27, with 7 nucleotides matching TRBD2. The CDR3 has 14 residues. V gave up 8 bases and J gave up 2 bases; unmatched junction bases: 6. CDR1 and CDR2 (germline): MNHEY, SMNVEV (reference sequence). The CDR3 region has the DNA TGTGCCAGCGGGGGGGGTGGGGCCTACAATGAGCAGTTCTTC. This gives the protein CASGGGGAYNEQFF.

CDR3 nucleotides: TGTGCCAGTAGTGTGGACAGGGATAACTATGGCTACACCTTC. It translates to CASSVDRDNYGYTF. This rearrangement joins TRBV19 to TRBJ1-2, with 8 nucleotides matching TRBD1. With V trimmed by 5 bases and J by 1 base, 3 bases remained unmatched. Germline V gives CDR1 LNHDA, CDR2 SQIVND (reference sequence). This CDR3 region has 14 residues.